Listed below are T cell receptor beta chains from one sample, sequenced in a study of T cells after yellow fever vaccination. One entry per CDR3 protein results from TCRdb running MiXCR on the 5' RACE reads. The profile shows about 340,000 distinct CDR3 sequences, 7.5% to 9% of them singletons. The material sequenced was PBMCs, taken on the day of the first yellow fever vaccination. These receptors all come from a man between 18 and 35 years old who received the YFV17D yellow fever vaccine. The CDR3 runs from the conserved cysteine through the conserved F or W. A D gene is named only where the DNA matches it firmly. For some rows the clone size is stated as once, few or many, or as a class when expanded; others skip it.

clone_size	v_call	j_call	d_call	cdr3_aa	cdr3_nt
few	TRBV7-9	TRBJ2-7	-	CASSLATRVAYF	TGTGCCAGCAGCTTAGCCACTAGGGTGGCGTACTTC
few	TRBV10-3	TRBJ2-7	-	CAISGSYEQYF	TGTGCCATCAGCGGGAGCTACGAGCAGTACTTC
many	TRBV7-8	TRBJ2-7	TRBD1	CASSSRPGQGGYEQYF	TGTGCCAGCAGCTCACGACCGGGACAGGGGGGTTACGAGCAGTACTTC
many	TRBV4-3	TRBJ1-4	-	CASSQDGLIPGGLFF	TGCGCCAGCAGCCAAGATGGACTGATCCCGGGGGGACTGTTTTTT
-	TRBV6-2/TRBV6-3	TRBJ2-1	-	CASGPGVNEQFF	TGTGCCAGCGGACCGGGGGTCAATGAGCAGTTCTTC
few	TRBV3-1	TRBJ1-3	-	CASSQDTPGNTIYF	TGTGCCAGCAGCCAAGATACTCCCGGAAACACCATATATTTT
many	TRBV29-1	TRBJ1-2	-	CSVNSQQDYGYTF	TGCAGCGTTAATTCTCAACAGGACTATGGCTACACCTTC
many	TRBV19	TRBJ1-6	-	CASSIRPYNSPLHF	TGTGCCAGTAGTATTCGCCCGTATAATTCACCCCTCCACTTT
-	TRBV3-1	TRBJ2-3	-	CASSQERGWGSDTQYF	TGTGCCAGCAGCCAAGAACGGGGATGGGGTTCAGATACGCAGTATTTT
-	TRBV25-1	TRBJ1-2	-	CASSEYAANYGYTF	TGTGCCAGCAGTGAATATGCGGCTAACTATGGCTACACCTTC
-	TRBV2	TRBJ2-5	-	CASSEALLLETQYF	TGTGCCAGCAGTGAAGCGCTTTTGCTAGAGACCCAGTACTTC
-	TRBV4-3	TRBJ2-3	-	CASSQGPSGGADTQYF	TGCGCCAGCAGCCAAGGTCCCTCCGGCGGAGCAGATACGCAGTATTTT
-	TRBV27	TRBJ1-1	-	CASQRGNTEAFF	TGTGCCAGCCAGAGAGGGAACACTGAAGCTTTCTTT
few	TRBV6-4	TRBJ2-1	TRBD1	CAIIYRDRGYNEQFF	TGTGCCATCATCTACCGGGACAGGGGGTACAATGAGCAGTTCTTC
-	TRBV20-1	TRBJ2-5	-	CSATWIRKETQYF	TGCAGTGCTACGTGGATTCGGAAAGAGACCCAGTACTTC
many	TRBV6-1	TRBJ2-2	TRBD1	CASSSPWDRGYTGELFF	TGTGCCAGCAGCTCCCCTTGGGACAGGGGATACACCGGGGAGCTGTTTTTT
-	TRBV18	TRBJ1-3	-	CASSQTDSSISGNTIYF	TGTGCCAGCTCACAAACGGACAGTTCGATCTCTGGAAACACCATATATTTT
-	TRBV12-3/TRBV12-4	TRBJ1-1	-	CASSLKDNEAFF	TGTGCCAGCAGTTTAAAGGACAATGAAGCTTTCTTT
many	TRBV6-1	TRBJ1-4	-	CASSEQDSGATNEKLFF	TGTGCCAGCAGTGAACAAGACTCGGGGGCAACTAATGAAAAACTGTTTTTT
-	TRBV7-8	TRBJ2-3	-	CASSLPSERGDTQYF	TGTGCCAGCAGCTTACCTTCCGAAAGGGGTGATACGCAGTATTTT
-	TRBV7-2	TRBJ1-2	-	CASSLSPGSLGGEGYTF	TGTGCCAGCAGCTTATCCCCAGGCAGCCTGGGGGGAGAGGGCTACACCTTC
-	TRBV9	TRBJ2-2	TRBD1	CASRPGTGAGGELFF	TGTGCCAGCAGACCCGGGACAGGGGCTGGCGGGGAGCTGTTTTTT
-	TRBV12-3/TRBV12-4	TRBJ1-2	-	CASSTDSQLGYTF	TGTGCCAGCAGTACGGACAGCCAGTTGGGCTACACCTTC
few	TRBV6-4	TRBJ2-1	-	CASSYSSGLGNNEQFF	TGTGCCAGCAGTTACTCGTCGGGGCTAGGGAACAATGAGCAGTTCTTC
few	TRBV20-1	TRBJ2-4	-	CSARDDLGRPRNIQYF	TGCAGTGCTAGAGATGATCTAGGCAGACCGCGGAACATTCAGTACTTC
few	TRBV7-9	TRBJ2-1	TRBD1	CASSGQGAGDEQFF	TGTGCCAGCAGCGGTCAGGGGGCGGGCGATGAGCAGTTCTTC
-	TRBV4-2	TRBJ1-3	-	CASSQDRVSGSSGNTIYF	TGTGCCAGCAGCCAAGATCGTGTTTCGGGAAGCTCTGGAAACACCATATATTTT
-	TRBV12-3/TRBV12-4	TRBJ2-2	TRBD1	CASSSTDRDTGELFF	TGTGCCAGCAGTTCAACCGACAGGGACACCGGGGAGCTGTTTTTT
few	TRBV5-1	TRBJ2-5	-	CASSLTAETQYF	TGCGCCAGCAGCTTGACCGCGGAGACCCAGTACTTC
-	TRBV9	TRBJ1-6	TRBD1	CASSRTGDSPLHF	TGTGCCAGCAGCCGAACAGGGGACTCACCCCTCCACTTT
-	TRBV6-1	TRBJ2-1	TRBD2	CASSEASVVAGAPYNEQFF	TGTGCCAGCAGTGAAGCGTCCGTGGTAGCGGGGGCCCCATACAATGAGCAGTTCTTC
many	TRBV15	TRBJ2-5	-	CATSRDEASTETQYF	TGTGCCACCAGCAGAGATGAGGCGAGTACAGAGACCCAGTACTTC
few	TRBV5-4	TRBJ2-7	-	CASSKDEDEQYF	TGTGCCAGCAGCAAGGACGAGGACGAGCAGTACTTC
few	TRBV9	TRBJ2-5	-	CASSARQSETQYF	TGTGCCAGCAGCGCGCGACAGTCAGAGACCCAGTACTTC
many	TRBV5-1	TRBJ2-7	TRBD1	CASSETGGWAYEQYF	TGCGCCAGCAGCGAAACAGGGGGCTGGGCCTACGAGCAGTACTTC
many	TRBV24-1	TRBJ2-2	TRBD2	CATSDRTGTSGGLPRELFF	TGTGCCACCAGTGACCGAACCGGGACTAGCGGGGGACTCCCCCGGGAGCTGTTTTTT
-	TRBV4-3	TRBJ1-6	TRBD1	CASSQDRDSPLHF	TGCGCCAGCAGCCAGGACAGGGACTCACCCCTCCACTTT
-	TRBV10-3	TRBJ1-5	-	CAISPAGSNQPQHF	TGTGCCATCAGTCCGGCGGGAAGCAATCAGCCCCAGCATTTT
few	TRBV6-1	TRBJ2-5	TRBD1	CASSEEGAKTQYF	TGTGCCAGCAGTGAAGAGGGGGCGAAGACCCAGTACTTC
-	TRBV29-1	TRBJ2-3	TRBD2	CSGGGFGGPDTQYF	TGCAGCGGGGGGGGATTTGGGGGACCAGATACGCAGTATTTT
-	TRBV12-5	TRBJ2-1	-	CASGLVFQGYYNEQFF	TGTGCTAGTGGTTTGGTTTTCCAGGGGTACTACAATGAGCAGTTCTTC
few	TRBV7-2	TRBJ1-2	-	CASSPTRTAGGYTF	TGTGCCAGCAGCCCTACCCGGACAGCGGGGGGCTACACCTTC
few	TRBV4-1	TRBJ2-3	TRBD1	CASSRPGQRLRRDTQYF	TGCGCCAGCAGCCGACCGGGACAGAGACTTCGTAGAGATACGCAGTATTTT
-	TRBV7-9	TRBJ1-2	-	CASSFGLVDGYTF	TGTGCCAGCAGCTTTGGCTTGGTAGATGGCTACACCTTC
few	TRBV2	TRBJ1-5	TRBD1	CASSPGAGGSIQPQHF	TGTGCCAGCAGCCCCGGGGCAGGGGGATCAATTCAGCCCCAGCATTTT
few	TRBV19	TRBJ2-7	-	CASSIRGDLPSYEQYF	TGTGCCAGTAGTATCAGGGGTGACTTACCCTCCTACGAGCAGTACTTC
-	TRBV7-8	TRBJ2-1	-	CASSLELAGRDYNEQFF	TGTGCCAGCAGCTTAGAATTGGCGGGGCGGGACTACAATGAGCAGTTCTTC
many	TRBV10-3	TRBJ2-7	-	CAIGGTTVYEQYF	TGTGCCATCGGAGGGACGACAGTCTACGAGCAGTACTTC
few	TRBV27	TRBJ2-7	-	CASSLSFGFEQYF	TGTGCCAGCAGTTTATCGTTCGGGTTCGAGCAGTACTTC
few	TRBV5-1	TRBJ2-5	TRBD2	CASSSQLAWETQYF	TGCGCCAGCAGCTCGCAACTAGCGTGGGAGACCCAGTACTTC
-	TRBV12-3/TRBV12-4	TRBJ1-5	-	CASSLAGRVGYQPQHF	TGTGCCAGCAGTTTAGCGGGCAGGGTAGGGTATCAGCCCCAGCATTTT
few	TRBV5-4	TRBJ2-5	TRBD2	CASSSRWVRGGSETQYF	TGTGCCAGCAGCTCCCGCTGGGTGCGGGGGGGGTCAGAGACCCAGTACTTC
few	TRBV5-1	TRBJ2-3	-	CASSQARGTDTQYF	TGCGCCAGCAGCCAGGCCCGGGGAACAGATACGCAGTATTTT